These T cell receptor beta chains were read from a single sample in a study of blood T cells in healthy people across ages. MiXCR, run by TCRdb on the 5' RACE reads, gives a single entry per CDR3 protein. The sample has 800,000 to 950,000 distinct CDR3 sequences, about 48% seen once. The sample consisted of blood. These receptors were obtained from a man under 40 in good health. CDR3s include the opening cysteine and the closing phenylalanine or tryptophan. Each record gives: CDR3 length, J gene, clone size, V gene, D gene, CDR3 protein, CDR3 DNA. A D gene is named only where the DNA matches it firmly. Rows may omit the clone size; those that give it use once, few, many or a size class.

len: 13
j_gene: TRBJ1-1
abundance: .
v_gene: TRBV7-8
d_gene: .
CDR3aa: CASSLVRDSEAFF
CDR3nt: TGTGCCAGCAGCTTAGTGCGGGACTCTGAAGCTTTCTTT

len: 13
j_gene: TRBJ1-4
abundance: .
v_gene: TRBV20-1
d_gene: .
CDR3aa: CSAKGRVNEKLFF
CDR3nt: TGCAGTGCTAAAGGGAGAGTGAATGAAAAACTGTTTTTT

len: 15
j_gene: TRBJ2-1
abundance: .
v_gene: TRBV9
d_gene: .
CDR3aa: CASSLQGLTYKEQFF
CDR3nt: TGTGCCAGCAGTCTCCAGGGACTCACTTACAAGGAGCAGTTCTTC

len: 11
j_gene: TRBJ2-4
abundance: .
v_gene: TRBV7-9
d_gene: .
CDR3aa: CASSLQNIQYF
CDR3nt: TGTGCCAGCAGCTTGCAAAACATTCAGTACTTC

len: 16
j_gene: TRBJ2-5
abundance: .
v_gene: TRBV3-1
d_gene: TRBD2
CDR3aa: CASSLGGTGGQETQYF
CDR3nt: TGTGCCAGCAGCCTGGGGGGGACTGGGGGACAAGAGACCCAGTACTTC

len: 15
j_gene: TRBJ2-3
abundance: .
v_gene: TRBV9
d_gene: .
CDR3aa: CASSVEVFSTDTQYF
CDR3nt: TGTGCCAGCAGCGTAGAAGTGTTTAGCACAGATACGCAGTATTTT

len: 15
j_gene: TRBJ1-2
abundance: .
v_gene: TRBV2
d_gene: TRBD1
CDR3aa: CAGGTGYAANYGYTF
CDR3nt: TGTGCCGGAGGGACAGGTTACGCAGCTAACTATGGCTACACCTTC

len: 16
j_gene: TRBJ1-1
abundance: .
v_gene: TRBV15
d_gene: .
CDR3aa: CATSRDIAGMNTEAFF
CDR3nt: TGTGCCACCAGCAGAGACATCGCAGGGATGAACACTGAAGCTTTCTTT

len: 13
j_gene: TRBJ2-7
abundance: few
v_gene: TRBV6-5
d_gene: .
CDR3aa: CASSYSRAIEQYF
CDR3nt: TGTGCCAGCAGTTACTCGAGGGCTATCGAGCAGTACTTC

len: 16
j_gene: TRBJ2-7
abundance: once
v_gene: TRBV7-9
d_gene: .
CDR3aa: CASSLGVEDWFYEQYF
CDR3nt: TGTGCCAGCAGCTTAGGGGTAGAGGACTGGTTCTACGAGCAGTACTTC

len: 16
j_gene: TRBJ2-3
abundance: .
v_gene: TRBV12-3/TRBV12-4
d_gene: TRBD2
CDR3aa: CASSSALAGGQDTQYF
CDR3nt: TGTGCCAGCAGTTCTGCACTAGCGGGGGGTCAAGATACGCAGTATTTT

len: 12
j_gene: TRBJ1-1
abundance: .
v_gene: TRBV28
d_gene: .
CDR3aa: CASGTGTTEAFF
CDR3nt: TGTGCCAGCGGTACAGGGACCACTGAAGCTTTCTTT

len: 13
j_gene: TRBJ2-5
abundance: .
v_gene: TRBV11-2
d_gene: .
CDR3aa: CASSPSTPETQYF
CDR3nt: TGTGCCAGCAGCCCCTCCACCCCAGAGACCCAGTACTTC

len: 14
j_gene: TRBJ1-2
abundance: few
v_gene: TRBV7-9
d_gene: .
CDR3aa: CASSLAGPEDGYTF
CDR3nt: TGTGCCAGCAGCTTAGCTGGCCCGGAGGACGGCTACACCTTC

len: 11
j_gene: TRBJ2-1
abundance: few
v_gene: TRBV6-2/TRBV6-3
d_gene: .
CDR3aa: CASSQDWEQFF
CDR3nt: TGTGCCAGCAGTCAAGACTGGGAGCAGTTCTTC

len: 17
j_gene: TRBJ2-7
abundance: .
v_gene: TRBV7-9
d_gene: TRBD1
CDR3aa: CASSQPGQGNTYNEQYF
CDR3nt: TGTGCCAGCAGCCAACCGGGACAGGGGAATACCTACAATGAGCAGTACTTC

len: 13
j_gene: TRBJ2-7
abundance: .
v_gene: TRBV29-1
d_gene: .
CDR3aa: CSVEGRAKNEQYF
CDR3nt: TGCAGCGTTGAAGGCAGGGCTAAAAACGAGCAGTACTTC

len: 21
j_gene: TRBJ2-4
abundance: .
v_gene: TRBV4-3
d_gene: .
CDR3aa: CASSQEIPQGSVQGAKNIQYF
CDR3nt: TGCGCCAGCAGCCAAGAAATCCCCCAGGGCAGCGTACAGGGTGCCAAAAACATTCAGTACTTC

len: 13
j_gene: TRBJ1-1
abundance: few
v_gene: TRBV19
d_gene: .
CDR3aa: CASSTGMNTEAFF
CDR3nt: TGTGCCAGTAGTACCGGGATGAACACTGAAGCTTTCTTT

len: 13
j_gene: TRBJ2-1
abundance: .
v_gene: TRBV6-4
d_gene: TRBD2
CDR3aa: CASSDGGGNEQFF
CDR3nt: TGTGCCAGCAGTGACGGGGGAGGGAATGAGCAGTTCTTC

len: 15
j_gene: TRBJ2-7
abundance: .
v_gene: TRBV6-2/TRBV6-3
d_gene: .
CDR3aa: CASSYDFGGVGAQYF
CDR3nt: TGTGCCAGCAGTTACGACTTCGGTGGAGTTGGGGCCCAGTACTTC

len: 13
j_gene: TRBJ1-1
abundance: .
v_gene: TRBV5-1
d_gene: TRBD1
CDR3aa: CASGTGMSTEAFF
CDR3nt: TGCGCCAGCGGGACAGGGATGAGCACTGAAGCTTTCTTT

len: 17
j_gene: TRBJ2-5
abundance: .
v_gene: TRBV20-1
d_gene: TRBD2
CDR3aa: CSAKLSGLAKMQETQYF
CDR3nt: TGCAGTGCTAAATTATCCGGACTAGCTAAGATGCAAGAGACCCAGTACTTC

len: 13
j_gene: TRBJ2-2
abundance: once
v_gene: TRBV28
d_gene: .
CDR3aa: CASSLGITGELFF
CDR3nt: TGTGCCAGCAGTTTGGGGATCACCGGGGAGCTGTTTTTT

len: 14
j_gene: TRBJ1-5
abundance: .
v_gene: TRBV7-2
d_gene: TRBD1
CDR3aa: CASSLQGADQPQHF
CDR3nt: TGTGCCAGCAGCCTCCAGGGGGCGGATCAGCCCCAGCATTTT

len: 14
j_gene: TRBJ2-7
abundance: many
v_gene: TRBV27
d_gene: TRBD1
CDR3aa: CASSRQGSSYEQYF
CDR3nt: TGTGCCAGCAGCCGACAGGGGAGCTCCTACGAGCAGTACTTC

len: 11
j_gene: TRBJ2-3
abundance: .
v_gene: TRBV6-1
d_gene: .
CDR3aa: CANRETDTQYF
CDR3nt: TGTGCCAACAGGGAAACAGATACGCAGTATTTT

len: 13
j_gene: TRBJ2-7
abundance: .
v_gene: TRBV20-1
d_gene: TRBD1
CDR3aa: CSALRTGTYEQYF
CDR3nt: TGCAGTGCCCTCCGGACAGGAACCTACGAGCAGTACTTC

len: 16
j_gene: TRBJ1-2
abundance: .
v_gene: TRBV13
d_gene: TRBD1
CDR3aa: CASSPHRDRDLYGYTF
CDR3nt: TGTGCCAGCAGCCCGCACCGGGACAGGGATCTCTATGGCTACACCTTC

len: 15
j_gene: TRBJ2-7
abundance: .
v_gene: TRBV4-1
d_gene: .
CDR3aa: CASSQKTVSTYEQYF
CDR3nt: TGCGCCAGCAGCCAAAAGACCGTCTCAACCTACGAGCAGTACTTC

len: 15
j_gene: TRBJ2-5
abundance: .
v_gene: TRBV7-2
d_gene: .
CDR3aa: CASSLVGLGQETQYF
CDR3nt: TGTGCCAGCAGCTTAGTAGGATTAGGGCAAGAGACCCAGTACTTC

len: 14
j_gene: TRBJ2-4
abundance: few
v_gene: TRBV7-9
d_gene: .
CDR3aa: CASSSRDSKNIQYF
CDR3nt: TGTGCCAGCAGCTCCAGAGATTCCAAAAACATTCAGTACTTC

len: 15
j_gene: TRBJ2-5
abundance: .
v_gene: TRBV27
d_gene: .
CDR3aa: CASSLAGAIQETQYF
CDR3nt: TGTGCCAGCAGCCTGGCGGGGGCTATCCAAGAGACCCAGTACTTC

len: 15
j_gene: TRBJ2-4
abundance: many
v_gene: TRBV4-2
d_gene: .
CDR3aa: CASSQDRTGLRIQYF
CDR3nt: TGTGCCAGCAGCCAAGATCGGACGGGTCTTCGGATTCAGTACTTC

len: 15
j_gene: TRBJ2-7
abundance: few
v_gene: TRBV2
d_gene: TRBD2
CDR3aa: CASSSSGGDTYEQYF
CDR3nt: TGTGCCAGCTCAAGTTCCGGGGGGGATACCTACGAGCAGTACTTC

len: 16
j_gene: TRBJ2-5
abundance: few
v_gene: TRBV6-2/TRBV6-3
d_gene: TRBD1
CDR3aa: CASSRIADRGQETQYF
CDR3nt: TGTGCCAGCAGTCGTATAGCGGACAGGGGCCAAGAGACCCAGTACTTC

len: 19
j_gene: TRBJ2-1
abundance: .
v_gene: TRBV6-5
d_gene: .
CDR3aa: CASSYSIMRGPYSYNEQFF
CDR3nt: TGTGCCAGCAGTTACTCGATTATGCGGGGGCCTTATTCCTACAATGAGCAGTTCTTC

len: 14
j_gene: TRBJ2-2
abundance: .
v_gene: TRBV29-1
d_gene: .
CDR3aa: CSVEMGTNTGELFF
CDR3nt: TGCAGCGTTGAAATGGGCACGAACACCGGGGAGCTGTTTTTT

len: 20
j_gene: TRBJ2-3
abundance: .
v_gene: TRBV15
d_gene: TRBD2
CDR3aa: CATSNETSGALGGGTDTQYF
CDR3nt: TGTGCCACCAGCAACGAGACTAGCGGGGCCCTCGGAGGTGGCACAGATACGCAGTATTTT

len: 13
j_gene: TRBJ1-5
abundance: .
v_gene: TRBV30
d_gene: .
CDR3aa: CAWSGGDNQPQHF
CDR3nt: TGTGCCTGGAGTGGGGGGGACAATCAGCCCCAGCATTTT

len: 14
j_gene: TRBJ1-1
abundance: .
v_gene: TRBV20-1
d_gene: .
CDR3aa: CSARRGAQNTEAFF
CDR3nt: TGCAGTGCTAGAAGGGGGGCTCAAAACACTGAAGCTTTCTTT

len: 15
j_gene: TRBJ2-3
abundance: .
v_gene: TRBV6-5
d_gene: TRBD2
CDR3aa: CASSRGGGVTDTQYF
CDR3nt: TGTGCCAGCTCCCGTGGCGGGGGGGTCACAGATACGCAGTATTTT

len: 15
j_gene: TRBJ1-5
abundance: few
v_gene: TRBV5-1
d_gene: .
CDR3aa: CASSLQGASNQPQHF
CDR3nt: TGCGCCAGCAGCTTACAGGGCGCGAGCAATCAGCCCCAGCATTTT

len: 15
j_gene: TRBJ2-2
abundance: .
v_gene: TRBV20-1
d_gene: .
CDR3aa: CSARVAGTNTGELFF
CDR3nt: TGCAGTGCTAGAGTGGCAGGCACAAACACCGGGGAGCTGTTTTTT

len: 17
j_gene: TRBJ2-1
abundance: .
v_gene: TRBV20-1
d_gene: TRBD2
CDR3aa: CSARDPGLAEPYNEQFF
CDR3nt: TGCAGTGCTAGAGACCCGGGACTAGCGGAACCCTACAATGAGCAGTTCTTC

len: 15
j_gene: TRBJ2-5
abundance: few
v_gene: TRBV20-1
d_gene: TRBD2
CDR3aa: CSASRTRAGRETQYF
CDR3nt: TGCAGTGCTAGTAGGACTAGGGCGGGCAGGGAGACCCAGTACTTC

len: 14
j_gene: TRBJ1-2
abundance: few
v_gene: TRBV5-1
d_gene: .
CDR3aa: CASSVGTDFYGYTF
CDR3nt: TGCGCCAGCAGCGTGGGTACAGATTTCTATGGCTACACCTTC

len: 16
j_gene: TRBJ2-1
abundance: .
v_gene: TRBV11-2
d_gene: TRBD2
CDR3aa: CASSLSGVAGFGEQFF
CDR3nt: TGTGCCAGCAGCTTGAGTGGAGTAGCGGGGTTTGGTGAGCAGTTCTTC

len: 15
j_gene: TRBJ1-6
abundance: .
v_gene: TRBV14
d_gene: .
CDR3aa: CASSQDRGRNSPLHF
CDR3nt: TGTGCCAGCAGCCAAGATCGCGGCAGGAATTCACCCCTCCACTTT

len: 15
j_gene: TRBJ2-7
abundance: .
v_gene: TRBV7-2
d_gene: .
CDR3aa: CASTSPQGGSYEQYF
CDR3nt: TGTGCCAGCACCTCACCCCAGGGCGGCTCCTACGAGCAGTACTTC

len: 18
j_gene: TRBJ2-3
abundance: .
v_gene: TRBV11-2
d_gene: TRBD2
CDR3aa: CASSLTTSGGASTDTQYF
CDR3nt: TGTGCCAGCAGCTTAACGACTAGCGGGGGGGCTAGCACAGATACGCAGTATTTT

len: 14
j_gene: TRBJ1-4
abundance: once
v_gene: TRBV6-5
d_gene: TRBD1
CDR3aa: CASSRGQYNEKLFF
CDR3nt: TGTGCCAGCAGTCGGGGACAGTATAATGAAAAACTGTTTTTT